What follows are 8 T cell receptor beta chains derived from one specimen sequenced in a study of T cell responses to AZD1222 COVID-19 vaccine. TCRdb's copy holds only in-frame clones and misses some; the assay was immunoSEQ multiplex PCR. The repertoire consists of 95,000 to 150,000 clones, with about nine tenths occurring once and the leading ten covering around 3.8%. The starting material was peripheral blood, obtained 28 days after the second dose of the MenACWY control vaccine. The source is an adult who received the MenACWY meningococcal vaccine as a control.

V gene TRBV5-1 combines with J gene TRBJ2-3, with unresolved D. V was clipped by 0 bases and J by 2 bases, with 7 bases between them. In germline, CDR1 is SGHRS, CDR2 YFSETQ. The CDR3 is 14 amino acids. The DNA for the CDR3 is TGCGCCAGCAGCTTGGGGCAGACCACAGATACGCAGTATTTT. Translation gives CASSLGQTTDTQYF.

The chain combines TRBV25-1 with TRBJ2-5; D tentatively reads TRBD1 or TRBD2 (5 bases each). The CDR3 runs to 13 residues. Germline V CDR1 and CDR2: MGHDK, SYGVNS. Trimming took off 7 bases at V and 2 bases at J, with 11 bases between the two ends. The CDR3 sequence: CASTFWGQETQYF. The CDR3, as DNA: TGTGCCAGCACCTTCTGGGGGCAAGAGACCCAGTACTTC.

The V gene is TRBV5-1, the J gene TRBJ2-2; 7 bases align to TRBD1. The V segment lost 2 bases and the J segment 1 base; nucleotides outside the gene matches: 8. Germline V gene sequence: CDR1 SGHRS, CDR2 YFSETQ. The CDR3 consists of 17 residues. CDR3 DNA sequence: TGCGCCAGCAGCTTTTCCTTACAGGGGAGGAACACCGGGGAGCTGTTTTTT. Translating it yields CASSFSLQGRNTGELFF.

The genes are TRBV19 and TRBJ2-2, with TRBD1 matching 10 bases. The CDR3 has 15 residues. Per the germline V gene, CDR1 is LNHDA and CDR2 is SQIVND (reference sequence). The V and J ends lost 5 bases and 6 bases, in that order; junction bases with no gene match: 6. The CDR3 is CASSEGQGRPGELFF. The CDR3, as DNA: TGTGCCAGTAGTGAGGGACAGGGGCGTCCCGGGGAGCTGTTTTTT.

J is TRBJ2-2 and V is TRBV6-5, with TRBD1 identical over 8 bases. The CDR3 consists of 15 residues. Germline trimming cut 6 bases from V and 4 bases from J; bases unmatched to any gene: 7. Germline V gives CDR1 MNHEY, CDR2 SVGAGI. The CDR3 sequence is CASRGVTGATGELFF. Here the CDR3 DNA reads TGTGCCAGCAGGGGAGTGACAGGGGCCACCGGGGAGCTGTTTTTT.

The V call is TRBV7-9, the J call TRBJ1-4; 10 nucleotides align to TRBD1. This CDR3 spans 18 amino acids. The germline V gene has CDR1 SEHNR and CDR2 FQNEAQ (reference sequence). V was pared by 2 bases and J by 6 bases, with 12 bases of the junction left unmatched. CDR3 sequence: CASSLSRNRDRGYEKLFF. In DNA, the CDR3 is TGTGCCAGCAGCTTATCGCGTAATAGGGACAGGGGTTATGAAAAACTGTTTTTT.

This clone has more than one count but fewer than ten. The chain combines TRBV6-2 or TRBV6-3 with TRBJ2-4; either TRBD1 or TRBD2 may supply D (6 bases each). CDR1 MNHEY and CDR2 SVGEGT come from the germline V gene. This CDR3 comprises 17 residues. Between the trimmed V and J ends, which lost 6 bases and 1 base, there was a span of 19 bases. The CDR3 protein is CASSPRGRLGAKNIQYF. In nucleotides, the CDR3 is TGTGCCAGCAGCCCACGGGGGCGGCTGGGGGCCAAAAACATTCAGTACTTC.

J is TRBJ2-2 and V is TRBV30; D call uncertain. Germline V gives CDR1 GTSNPN, CDR2 SVGIG (reference sequence). The CDR3 is 13 residues long. V was pared by 0 bases and J by 4 bases, with 6 bases between. The CDR3 is CAWSVLGTGELFF. The CDR3 DNA sequence: TGTGCCTGGAGTGTACTTGGCACCGGGGAGCTGTTTTTT. Together with reference TRBV30 and TRBJ2-2, the CDR3 gives the full variable domain: SQTIHQWPATLVQPVGSPLSLECTVEGTSNPNLYWYRQAAGRGLQLLFYSVGIGQISSEVPQNLSASRPQDRQFILSSKKLLLSDSGFYLCAWSVLGTGELFFGEGSRLTVL.